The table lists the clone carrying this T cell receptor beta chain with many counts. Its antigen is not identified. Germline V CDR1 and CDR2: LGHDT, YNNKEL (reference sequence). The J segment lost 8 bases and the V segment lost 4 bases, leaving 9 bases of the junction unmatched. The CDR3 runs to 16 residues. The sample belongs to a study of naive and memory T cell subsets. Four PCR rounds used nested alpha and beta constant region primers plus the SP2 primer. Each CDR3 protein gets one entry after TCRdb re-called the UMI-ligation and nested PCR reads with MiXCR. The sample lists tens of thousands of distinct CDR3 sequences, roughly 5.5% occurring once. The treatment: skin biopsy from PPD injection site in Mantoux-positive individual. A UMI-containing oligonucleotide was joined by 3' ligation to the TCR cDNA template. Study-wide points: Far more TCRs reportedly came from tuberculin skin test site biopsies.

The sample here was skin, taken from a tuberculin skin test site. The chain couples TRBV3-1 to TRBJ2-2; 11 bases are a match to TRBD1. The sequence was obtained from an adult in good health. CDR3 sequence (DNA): TGTGCCAGCAGCCCTCTCGGGACAGGGGGGAATGGGGAGCTGTTTTTT. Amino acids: CASSPLGTGGNGELFF.